These 18 T cell receptor beta chains originate from one sample sequenced in a study of molecular identifiers for immune sequencing clone quantification. Each CDR3 protein gets one entry after TCRdb re-called the PCR reads with MiXCR. In the table there are hundreds of thousands of distinct CDR3 sequences, 24% of which are singletons. Sequencing was carried out using naive CD8+ T cells from blood, with Jurkat cell RNA spiked in. Indicated subset: FACS-sorted CD8+CD4-CCR7+CD45RA+ naive T cells. The source of these receptors is a human donor in good health. Some libraries in this study had Jurkat cell RNA spiked in.

Ten or more counts support this clonotype. The rearrangement joins TRBV4-3 to TRBJ1-5; D is undetermined. This CDR3 region has 15 residues. Germline CDR1 reads LGHNA; CDR2 reads YSLEER. V gave up 0 bases and J gave up 5 bases, with 11 bases separating them. The CDR3 DNA sequence: TGCGCCAGCAGCCAAGACAGAAGCCTTTATCAGCCCCAGCATTTT. Translating it yields CASSQDRSLYQPQHF.

This clonotype came up a few times. The chain has TRBV13 and TRBJ2-1; 13 nucleotides match TRBD2. Per germline, CDR1 PRHDT and CDR2 FYEKMQ (reference sequence). The J segment lost 6 bases and the V segment lost 3 bases, leaving 5 bases of the junction unmatched. The CDR3 length is 16 residues. CDR3: CASSLELAGGPNEQFF. CDR3 nucleotide sequence: TGTGCCAGCAGCTTGGAACTAGCGGGAGGGCCCAATGAGCAGTTCTTC.

The sample holds a few counts of this clonotype. V usage is TRBV24-1 and J usage is TRBJ2-2, with 7 bases aligning to TRBD1. Trimming removed 7 bases from V and 1 base from J; junction bases left unmatched: 8. Germline-derived CDR1 and CDR2 are KGHDR and SFDVKD. There are 16 residues in the CDR3. The CDR3 region has the DNA TGTGCCACCAGCCCAACCGGGACAGAGAACACCGGGGAGCTGTTTTTT. Residues: CATSPTGTENTGELFF.

This clonotype was detected a few times. The rearrangement uses TRBV12-3 or TRBV12-4 and TRBJ1-5; no reliable D call. There are 16 residues in the CDR3. Deletions cut 5 bases from V and 2 bases from J, with 16 bases between. CDR3 DNA: TGTGCCAGCAGTCCGTCTTCCGTCATGGGCAATCAGCCCCAGCATTTT. It translates to CASSPSSVMGNQPQHF.

This clonotype occurred a few times. V and J are TRBV5-1 and TRBJ2-5, with D perhaps TRBD1 (5 bases). The CDR3 has 14 residues. Trimming removed 0 bases from V and 5 bases from J, with 11 bases in between. CDR1 is SGHRS, CDR2 YFSETQ, per germline. CDR3 coding DNA: TGCGCCAGCAGCTTGGGGACAAGGGGCGAGACCCAGTACTTC. This encodes CASSLGTRGETQYF.

This clonotype was observed a few times. The chain has TRBV4-3 and TRBJ1-2, with TRBD1 matching over 7 bases. The CDR3 spans 14 residues. The ends lost 4 bases at V and 11 bases at J; junction bases unmatched: 13. Germline V gene lookup returns CDR1 LGHNA and CDR2 YSLEER. CDR3 coding DNA: TGCGCCAGCAGCCTCACCGGGACAGTACTCAGTTACACCTTC. Protein: CASSLTGTVLSYTF.

As concerns this clonotype: This may stem from a read error, because a much larger clone lies one nucleotide away. The chain combines TRBV24-1 with TRBJ1-1; the D is unclear. Germline CDR1 and CDR2: KGHDR and SFDVKD. The CDR3 length is 13 residues. The CDR3 DNA sequence: TGTGCCGCCAGTGTTTCGGAGAACACTGAAGCTTTCTTT. Translation gives CAASVSENTEAFF.

As concerns this clonotype: A read error may explain this, as a much larger clone is one base away. In DNA, the CDR3 is TGTGCCAGTAGTATGTCAGGATTGGTTTCCACAGATACGCAGTATTTT. Translating it yields CASSMSGLVSTDTQYF. The gene calls are TRBV19 and TRBJ2-3, with D uncertain. There are 16 residues in the CDR3. Looked up from germline, CDR1 is LNHDA and CDR2 is SQIVND (reference sequence). With 3 bases removed from V and 2 bases from J, the gap between germline ends came to 15 bases.

The table lists this clonotype with a count of one. One base away lies a much larger clone, so this may be a sequencing read error. The chain couples TRBV6-5 to TRBJ2-7; TRBD2 is a possible D gene (5 bases). This CDR3 is 14 amino acids long. CDR1 and CDR2 from the germline V gene are MNHEY and SVGAGI. V lost 2 bases and J 2 bases, leaving 10 bases between the germline ends. The CDR3 loop reads CASSYGLGTYEQYF. In DNA, the CDR3 is TGTGCCAGCAGTTACGGACTGGGGACCTACGAGCAGTACTTC.

CDR3: CASSRASAGGPTGELFF. The CDR3 DNA reads as TGCGCCAGCAGCCGCGCTTCGGCGGGGGGGCCGACCGGGGAGCTGTTTTTT. The V gene is TRBV4-3, the J gene TRBJ2-2; 9 bases line up with TRBD2. This CDR3 has 17 residues. The V segment lost 4 bases and the J segment 5 bases; nucleotides outside the gene matches: 11. CDR1 LGHNA and CDR2 YSLEER come from the germline V gene.

The table lists this clonotype with a few counts. This rearrangement joins TRBV27 to TRBJ2-7; D is undetermined. The V and J ends lost 6 bases and 0 bases respectively, with 12 bases between them. Germline lookup yields CDR1 MNHEY and CDR2 SMNVEV (reference sequence). The CDR3 has 14 residues. The CDR3 here is CASRETWDSYEQYF. CDR3 coding DNA: TGTGCCAGCAGGGAGACATGGGACTCCTACGAGCAGTACTTC.

The sample holds a few counts of this clonotype. The chain combines TRBV5-5 with TRBJ1-5, with D possibly matching TRBD1 (5 bases). In germline, CDR1 is SGHKS, CDR2 YYEKEE (reference sequence). There are 17 residues in the CDR3. V gave up 0 bases and J gave up 2 bases, with 15 bases separating them. The CDR3 DNA is TGTGCCAGCAGCTTGGGTCCCACGGGGGATCGCAATCAGCCCCAGCATTTT. Translation: CASSLGPTGDRNQPQHF.

The V call is TRBV9, the J call TRBJ1-1; tentative D call: TRBD1 (6 bases). The CDR3 spans 15 residues. The germline V gene encodes CDR1 SGDLS and CDR2 YYNGEE. The V end was cut by 4 bases, the J end by 1 base, with 14 bases between. This CDR3 reads CASSPIGTPNTEAFF. DNA for the CDR3: TGTGCCAGCAGCCCCATCGGGACACCGAACACTGAAGCTTTCTTT.

The rearrangement uses TRBV7-9 and TRBJ2-7; D could derive from TRBD1 or TRBD2 (5 bases each). This CDR3 spans 14 amino acids. Trimming shortened V by 4 bases and J by 5 bases, and 15 bases separated the two germline ends. The germline V gene has CDR1 SEHNR and CDR2 FQNEAQ (reference sequence). CDR3 nucleotides: TGTGCCAGCAGCTCGGGACGGTCCCGGGACGAGCAGTACTTC. Its translation: CASSSGRSRDEQYF.

This chain joins TRBV7-3 and TRBJ2-3; maybe TRBD2 (5 bases). The CDR3 is 15 amino acids. The V gene lost 5 bases and the J gene lost 6 bases, with 18 bases spanning the gap. CDR1 and CDR2 from the germline V gene are SGHTA and FQGTGA. In DNA, the CDR3 is TGTGCCAGCAGCCTCGGTGAGGAGGAGGAGGATACGCAGTATTTT. Residues: CASSLGEEEEDTQYF. The entire variable domain, with the rest obtained from reference TRBV7-3 and TRBJ2-3, is as follows: GAGVSQTPSNKVTEKGKYVELRCDPISGHTALYWYRQSLGQGPEFLIYFQGTGAADDSGLPNDRFFAVRPEGSVSTLKIQRTERGDSAVYLCASSLGEEEEDTQYFGPGTRLTVL.

This clonotype was seen at least ten times. The genes are TRBV4-3 and TRBJ1-2, with a possible D match to TRBD1 (5 bases). Trimming took off 0 bases at V and 8 bases at J, with 16 bases between the two ends. The length of the CDR3 is 15 residues. Germline loops: CDR1 LGHNA, CDR2 YSLEER. The CDR3 reads CASSQEGSRAGGYTF. CDR3 DNA sequence: TGCGCCAGCAGCCAAGAAGGGTCCAGGGCAGGAGGCTACACCTTC.

At least ten counts were recorded for this clonotype. This chain connects TRBV7-2 to TRBJ2-7, with TRBD2 identical over 8 bases. CDR1 is SGHTA, CDR2 FQGNSA, per germline. This CDR3 has 15 residues. V lost 4 bases, J lost 4 bases, and 9 bases stayed unmatched. Here the CDR3 DNA reads TGTGCCAGCAGCTCCAGTGGACTAGCTTATTACGAGCAGTACTTC. As protein: CASSSSGLAYYEQYF.

The chain recombines TRBV25-1 with TRBJ1-1; D is undetermined. CDR1 and CDR2 from the germline V gene are MGHDK and SYGVNS. This CDR3 has 13 amino acids. Trimming took off 5 bases at V and 1 base at J, with 8 bases between the two ends. The DNA for the CDR3 is TGTGCCAGCAGTCACGGTACGAACACTGAAGCTTTCTTT. It translates to CASSHGTNTEAFF.